Listed here are 16 T cell receptor beta chains from one sample, sequenced in a study of blood T cell repertoires in COVID-19. Sequencing used immunoSEQ multiplex PCR; TCRdb keeps in-frame clones, though not all of them. The data show approximately 450,000 clones, with approximately 90% seen just once and about 2% held by the top ten. Sequenced input: PBMCs or T cells enriched from blood (not recorded which). These receptors all come from a woman between 18 and 29 years old with acute COVID-19.

The CDR3 is CASSEPSGGQETQYF. The CDR3 DNA sequence: TGTGCCAGCAGTGAACCTAGCGGGGGGCAAGAGACCCAGTACTTC. V and J are TRBV25-1 and TRBJ2-5, with 11 bases matching TRBD2. Germline CDR1 MGHDK, CDR2 SYGVNS. This CDR3 is 15 amino acids long. With 2 bases clipped from V and 2 bases from J, the junction kept 1 base outside the gene matches. Drawing the rest from reference TRBV25-1 and TRBJ2-5, the complete variable domain is EADIYQTPRYLVIGTGKKITLECSQTMGHDKMYWYQQDPGMELHLIHYSYGVNSTEKGDLSSESTVSRIRTEHFPLTLESARPSHTSQYLCASSEPSGGQETQYFGPGTRLLVL.

The chain links TRBV4-3 to TRBJ1-6; the match to TRBD1 covers 8 bases. CDR1 is LGHNA and CDR2 is YSLEER in the germline V gene. The CDR3 runs 18 residues. V lost 1 base, J lost 4 bases, and 9 bases stayed unmatched. The CDR3 reads CASSQGISRGLYNSPLHF. Written as DNA, the CDR3 is TGCGCCAGCAGCCAAGGAATAAGCAGGGGGCTGTATAATTCACCCCTCCACTTT.

This clone occurred once. The chain recombines TRBV19 with TRBJ1-2; D gene ambiguous. Trimming took off 5 bases at V and 8 bases at J, with 15 bases between the two ends. The CDR3 sequence is 13 residues long. Germline V CDR1 and CDR2: LNHDA, SQIVND (reference sequence). In nucleotides, the CDR3 is TGTGCCAGTAGTCATGGGCAGGCTGAAGGCTACACCTTC. Amino acids: CASSHGQAEGYTF. The full variable domain, rest sourced from reference TRBV19 and TRBJ1-2, is DGGITQSPKYLFRKEGQNVTLSCEQNLNHDAMYWYRQDPGQGLRLIYYSQIVNDFQKGDIAEGYSVSREKKESFPLTVTSAQKNPTAFYLCASSHGQAEGYTFGSGTRLTVV.

V gene TRBV11-2 combines with J gene TRBJ1-2; D is undetermined. Germline lookup yields CDR1 SGHAT and CDR2 FQNNGV. The V end lost 2 bases, the J end lost 5 bases, and 6 bases lay between the germline ends. This CDR3 is built from 12 residues. For the CDR3, the DNA is TGTGCCAGCAGCTTATATCGGTATGGCTACACCTTC. Translation: CASSLYRYGYTF.

The V and J genes are TRBV11-2 and TRBJ1-3; D is perhaps TRBD1 (5 bases). From germline, CDR1 is SGHAT and CDR2 FQNNGV. V lost 6 bases and J 0 bases, leaving 12 bases between the germline ends. This CDR3 has 15 amino acids. CDR3 DNA sequence: TGTGCCAGCAGTGGGGGAGGCCTCTCTGGAAACACCATATATTTT. Protein: CASSGGGLSGNTIYF.

The chain recombines TRBV11-3 with TRBJ2-1; 9 positions match TRBD2. Germline CDR1 SGHNT, CDR2 YENEEA. The J segment lost 3 bases and the V segment lost 4 bases, leaving 16 bases of the junction unmatched. The CDR3 sequence is 19 residues long. The CDR3 nucleotides are TGTGCCAGCAGCTCTCACGCTAGCGGGGCCACCGCAATCTACAATGAGCAGTTCTTC. It yields the protein CASSSHASGATAIYNEQFF.

The chain couples TRBV27 to TRBJ2-6, with 7 bases lining up with TRBD1. Germline values: CDR1 MNHEY, CDR2 SMNVEV (reference sequence). With 5 bases clipped from V and 1 base from J, the junction kept 11 bases outside the gene matches. The CDR3 runs 18 residues. For the CDR3, the DNA is TGTGCCAGCAGTCCTTTCCAGGGGGTTGGGTCTGGGGCCAACGTCCTGACTTTC. This codes for CASSPFQGVGSGANVLTF.

This clone was found once. The J gene is TRBJ1-2, the V gene TRBV29-1, with 7 bases matching TRBD1. This CDR3 has 13 residues. After removal of 6 bases from V and 4 bases from J, the junction contained 8 bases not matched to a gene. In germline, CDR1 is SQVTM, CDR2 ANQGSEA. The CDR3 is CSVARQGFYGYTF. CDR3 nucleotide sequence: TGCAGCGTCGCCCGACAGGGATTCTATGGCTACACCTTC.

This chain uses TRBV2 with TRBJ1-1; D perhaps matches TRBD1 (6 bases). CDR1 is SNHLY and CDR2 is FYNNEI in the germline V gene. Trimming took off 7 bases at V and 4 bases at J, with 7 bases between the two ends. This CDR3 region has 11 residues. The CDR3 reads CASIRGTEAFF. The CDR3 DNA sequence: TGTGCCAGCATCAGGGGCACTGAAGCTTTCTTT.

This clone was seen a single time. The chain employs TRBV19 and TRBJ1-4; D remains ambiguous. CDR1 and CDR2 (germline): LNHDA, SQIVND (reference sequence). Trimming removed 3 bases at V and 8 bases at J, with 16 bases between. The CDR3 runs to 15 residues. The CDR3 here is CASSMVGRLTEKLFF. Here the CDR3 DNA reads TGTGCCAGTAGTATGGTTGGGCGATTGACCGAAAAACTGTTTTTT.

The CDR3 region has the DNA TGTGCCACCAGTGATTCAGATAGCGGGCGATTCAATGAGCAGTTCTTC. Translating it yields CATSDSDSGRFNEQFF. V gene TRBV24-1 combines with J gene TRBJ2-1; TRBD2 matches 7 bases. J was trimmed by 6 bases and V by 2 bases; bases with no gene match: 9. The CDR3 loop spans 16 amino acids. CDR1 KGHDR and CDR2 SFDVKD come from the germline V gene.

V and J are TRBV5-1 and TRBJ2-7; 7 bases map to TRBD2. The J segment lost 3 bases and the V segment lost 4 bases, leaving 4 bases of the junction unmatched. This CDR3 is 13 amino acids long. Germline assignment: CDR1 SGHRS and CDR2 YFSETQ. The CDR3 sequence: CASSVGRDYEQYF. CDR3 in DNA: TGCGCCAGCAGCGTGGGGAGGGACTACGAGCAGTACTTC.

The chain is built from TRBV2 and TRBJ2-1, with 7 bases fitting TRBD2. The length of the CDR3 is 12 residues. Germline values: CDR1 SNHLY, CDR2 FYNNEI. CDR3 coding DNA: TGTGTCCTACGGGGGGCCTACAATGAGCAGTTCTTC. Protein sequence: CVLRGAYNEQFF.

V gene TRBV5-4 combines with J gene TRBJ1-5; TRBD1 is a possible D gene (6 bases). With 0 bases removed from V and 4 bases from J, the gap between germline ends came to 11 bases. Germline-derived CDR1 and CDR2 are SGHNT and YYREEE (reference sequence). The CDR3 loop spans 15 amino acids. CDR3 in amino acids: CASSLGGTGNQPQHF. The DNA of the CDR3 is TGTGCCAGCAGCTTGGGGGGAACAGGGAATCAGCCCCAGCATTTT.

The chain recombines TRBV6-5 with TRBJ2-1; 10 positions agree with TRBD1. The CDR3 is 14 amino acids. Germline CDR1 reads MNHEY; CDR2 reads SVGAGI. V dropped 3 bases and J dropped 9; count of bases not matched to a gene: 5. CDR3 in amino acids: CASSYGQGGFEQFF. The DNA for the CDR3 is TGTGCCAGCAGTTATGGACAGGGGGGATTTGAGCAGTTCTTC.

The chain is built from TRBV10-3 and TRBJ2-2, with a weak D call TRBD2 (6 bases). CDR1 and CDR2 from the germline V gene are ENHRY and SYGVKD. The length of the CDR3 is 14 residues. The V end was cut by 5 bases, the J end by 5 bases, with 12 bases between. CDR3 region: CAISSRTKTGELFF. In nucleotides, the CDR3 is TGTGCCATCAGTTCCAGGACTAAGACCGGGGAGCTGTTTTTT.